This record looks at one TCR beta chain sequence and its context. Losses at the gene ends were 5 bases for V and 2 bases for J; bases not matched to a gene: 11. The CDR3 spans 18 residues. Per germline, CDR1 SGHAT and CDR2 FQDESV (reference sequence). These data belong to a study of blood T cells in healthy people across ages. For the second PCR, which ran for roughly 7 to 11 cycles, a sample-barcoded 5' primer and a J-beta primer mix were used. TCRdb reprocessed the 5' RACE reads via MiXCR and lists one record per CDR3 protein. The data hold about 800,000 distinct CDR3 sequences, with 55% to 70% observed a single time. Russia was home to the donors, healthy Caucasian individuals aged roughly 6 to 90.

The TCR sequence derives from a man under 40 in good health. The gene calls are TRBV11-1 and TRBJ1-5; 11 bases agree with TRBD1. The sequencing input was blood. The CDR3 sequence is CASSLGQGGGFRNQPQHF. CDR3 sequence (DNA): TGTGCCAGCAGCCTGGGACAGGGGGGAGGTTTTCGCAATCAGCCCCAGCATTTT.